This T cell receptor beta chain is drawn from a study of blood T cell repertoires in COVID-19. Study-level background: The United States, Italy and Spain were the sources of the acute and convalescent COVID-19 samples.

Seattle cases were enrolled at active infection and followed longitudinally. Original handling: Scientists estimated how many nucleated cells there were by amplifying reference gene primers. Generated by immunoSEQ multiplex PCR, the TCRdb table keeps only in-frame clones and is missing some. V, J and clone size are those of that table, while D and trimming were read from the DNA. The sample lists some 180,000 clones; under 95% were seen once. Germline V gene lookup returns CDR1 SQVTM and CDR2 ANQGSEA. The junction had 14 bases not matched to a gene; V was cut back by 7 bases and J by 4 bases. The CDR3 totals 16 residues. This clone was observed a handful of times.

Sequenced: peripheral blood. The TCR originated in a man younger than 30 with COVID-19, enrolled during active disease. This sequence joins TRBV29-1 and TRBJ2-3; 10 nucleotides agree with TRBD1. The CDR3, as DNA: TGCAGCGGATTGCGAGGCGACAGGGGGCGCCCAGATACGCAGTATTTT. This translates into CSGLRGDRGRPDTQYF.